This T cell receptor beta chain was observed in a study of beta chain features in type 1 diabetes listed by TCRdb under 2018. Background on the whole study: Patients and healthy donors did not differ in mean age, gender distribution, total cell number or subset yield. In the study, TCRB repertoires of sorted circulating CD4+ T cell subsets from recently diagnosed type 1 diabetes patients were compared with those of matched healthy donors. A total of about 100,000,000 sorted cells were examined across all samples, and RNA yield correlated strongly with the number of cells per subset. Regulatory and stem cell-like memory subsets were isolated from only 8 patients and roughly eight healthy donors, whereas naive and central memory subsets came from all 30 or so donors. What the study reported, not specific to this receptor: HLA sub-analyses involved small numbers of individuals, so any influence of HLA type on TCRB rearrangement remained unresolved. Because cDNA rather than genomic DNA was sequenced, highly expressing activated cells could have been over-represented, although no difference in activation and CD3 levels was found between groups. Naive, central memory and regulatory TCRB repertoires appeared more similar among patients than among healthy donors. Patients with type 1 diabetes made fewer insertions and deleted more nucleotides at VDJ recombination sites, implying thymic rearrangement abnormalities. Shorter templates might be favored by PCR, yet because patient and control samples were amplified and corrected together, any such skew would affect both groups equally. In all four CD4+ subsets, TCRB CDR3 length was moderately but significantly shorter in type 1 diabetes patients.

With respect to this clone: The antigen it recognizes is unknown. There are no base qualities to consult, and no much larger clone falls within one base.

The High Capacity cDNA Reverse Transcription Kit was used to reverse transcribe all of the isolated RNA, meaning that expressed TCRB transcripts were what got sequenced. Naive, central memory and regulatory T cell samples underwent deep immunoSEQ sequencing, averaging around 3.9 million total reads per sample. Sorted cells were lysed in RLT buffer, and RNA was extracted using DNase-treated RNeasy Micro or Mini kits according to cell number. Each cell subset was processed separately to prevent cross-contamination, with patient and healthy donor samples processed together. TCRB sequences were amplified from cDNA with the immunoSEQ multiplex PCR, producing 87-bp fragments spanning the CDR3 region. Sequencing of the amplicons was performed on the Illumina HiSeq platform. The original methods were these. PCR bias was computationally corrected using synthetic template baselines, reads within Hamming distance 2 were collapsed, and singletons that could not be merged were discarded. Reads were aligned against IMGT so that V, D and J genes, CDR3 length and insertions or deletions at six rearrangement sites could be assigned. Clonotype counts were normalized to sorted cell number within each subset before computing true diversity and Gini coefficients with the tcR R package. Repertoire sharing was quantified using the overlap coefficient calculated on TCRB nucleotide sequences. This immuneACCESS table, as held by TCRdb, lists in-frame sequences with V and J called but not all clones. Of the missing ones, under half trace to an unresolved V gene in checked studies; the others have no known cause. That table furnishes V, J and clone size, whereas the DNA furnished D and trimming. In all, the sample holds around 97,000 clones, and approximately 30% of those were seen once. The top ten clones comprise less than 0.65% of the sample.

Each donor gave one peripheral blood draw, averaging approximately 110 mL, which was collected into heparinised tubes. Using a panel that included CD45RO, CCR7, CD25, CD127, CD95 and CD27, naive, central memory, regulatory and stem cell-like memory CD4+ T cells were sorted on a BD FACSAria II. A purity above 95% was achieved for all sorted populations. Right away, PBMCs were isolated by Lymphoprep density gradient centrifugation and were stained directly, with no culture step. So that batch effects would be minimized, each experiment stained and sorted samples in pairs, pairing one healthy donor with one patient. The sequencing sample was made of central memory CD4+ T cells from blood. This clonotype was sampled from a woman in her late teens or twenties with type 1 diabetes.

The DNA sequence follows: TGTGCCAGCAGTGAATTGGACAGGGCATCCTACGAGCAGTACTTC. This codes for CASSELDRASYEQYF. The rearrangement joined TRBV6-1 to TRBJ2-7, and 8 junction bases match TRBD1. The CDR3 numbers 15 residues from cysteine through phenylalanine. The CDR3 DNA has 45 bases and is translated from base 1. Sequences MNHNS (CDR1) and SASEGT (CDR2) are obtained from the germline V gene. Trimming accounts for 2 bases at V and 1 base at J, while the number of junction bases matched to no gene is 4.